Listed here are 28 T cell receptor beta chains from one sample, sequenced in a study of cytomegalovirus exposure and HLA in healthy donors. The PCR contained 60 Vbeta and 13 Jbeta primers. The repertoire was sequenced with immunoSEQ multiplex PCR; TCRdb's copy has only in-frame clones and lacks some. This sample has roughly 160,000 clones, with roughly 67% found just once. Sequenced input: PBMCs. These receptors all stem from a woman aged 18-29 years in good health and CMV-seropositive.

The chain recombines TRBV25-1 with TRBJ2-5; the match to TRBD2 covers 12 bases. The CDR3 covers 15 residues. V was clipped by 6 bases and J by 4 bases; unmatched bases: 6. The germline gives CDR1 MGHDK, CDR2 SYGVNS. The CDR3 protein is CASSRGLAGTETQYF. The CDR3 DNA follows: TGTGCCAGCAGCCGAGGACTAGCGGGGACAGAGACCCAGTACTTC.

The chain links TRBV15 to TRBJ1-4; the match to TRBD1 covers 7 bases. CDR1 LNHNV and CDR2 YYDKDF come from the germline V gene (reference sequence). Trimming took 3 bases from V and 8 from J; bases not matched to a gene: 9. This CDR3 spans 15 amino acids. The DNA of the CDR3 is TGTGCCACCAGCAGGAACAGGGGCAGGGGGGAAAAACTGTTTTTT. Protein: CATSRNRGRGEKLFF.

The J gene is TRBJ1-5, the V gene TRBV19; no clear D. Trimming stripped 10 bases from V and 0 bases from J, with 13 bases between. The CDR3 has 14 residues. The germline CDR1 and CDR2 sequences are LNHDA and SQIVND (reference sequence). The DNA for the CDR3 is TGTGCCACTACCGCTTTTTATAGCAATCAGCCCCAGCATTTT. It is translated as CATTAFYSNQPQHF.

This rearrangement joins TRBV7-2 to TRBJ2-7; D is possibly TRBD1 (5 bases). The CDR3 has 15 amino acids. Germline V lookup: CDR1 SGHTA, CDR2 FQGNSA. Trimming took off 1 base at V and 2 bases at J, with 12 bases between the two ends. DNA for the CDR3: TGTGCCAGCAGCTTAGGGCAGGGAATGCCCTACGAGCAGTACTTC. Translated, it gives CASSLGQGMPYEQYF.

The CDR3 here is CASSPHQGAGELFF. As DNA, the CDR3 is TGTGCCAGCAGCCCCCACCAGGGGGCCGGGGAGCTGTTTTTT. The chain recombines TRBV11-2 with TRBJ2-2, with 7 positions matching TRBD1. The CDR3 is 14 residues long. CDR1 SGHAT and CDR2 FQNNGV come from the germline V gene. The V gene end was trimmed by 5 bases and the J gene end by 6 bases; junction bases not matched to a gene: 6. The full variable domain, in which reference TRBV11-2 and TRBJ2-2 provide the parts outside the CDR3, is EAGVAQSPRYKIIEKRQSVAFWCNPISGHATLYWYQQILGQGPKLLIQFQNNGVVDDSQLPKDRFSAERLKGVDSTLKIQPAKLEDSAVYLCASSPHQGAGELFFGEGSRLTVL.

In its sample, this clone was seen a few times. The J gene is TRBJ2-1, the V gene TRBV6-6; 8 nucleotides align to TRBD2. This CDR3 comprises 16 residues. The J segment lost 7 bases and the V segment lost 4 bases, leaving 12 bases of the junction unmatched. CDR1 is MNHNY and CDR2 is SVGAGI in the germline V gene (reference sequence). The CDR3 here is CASSSGRGGGKNEQFF. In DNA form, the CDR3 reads TGTGCCAGCAGTTCCGGGCGGGGCGGGGGGAAGAATGAGCAGTTCTTC.

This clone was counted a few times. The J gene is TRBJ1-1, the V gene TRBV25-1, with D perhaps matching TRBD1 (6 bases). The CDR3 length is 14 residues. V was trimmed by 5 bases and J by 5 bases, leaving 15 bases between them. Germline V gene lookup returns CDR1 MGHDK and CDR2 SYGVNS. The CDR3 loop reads CASSKIQGRTEAFF. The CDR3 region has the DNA TGTGCCAGCAGTAAGATACAGGGACGGACTGAAGCTTTCTTT.

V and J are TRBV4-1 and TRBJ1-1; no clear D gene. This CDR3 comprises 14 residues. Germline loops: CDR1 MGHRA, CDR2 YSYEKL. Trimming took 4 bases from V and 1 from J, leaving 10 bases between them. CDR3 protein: CASSRVPRNTEAFF. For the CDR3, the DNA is TGCGCCAGCAGCCGAGTACCAAGGAACACTGAAGCTTTCTTT.

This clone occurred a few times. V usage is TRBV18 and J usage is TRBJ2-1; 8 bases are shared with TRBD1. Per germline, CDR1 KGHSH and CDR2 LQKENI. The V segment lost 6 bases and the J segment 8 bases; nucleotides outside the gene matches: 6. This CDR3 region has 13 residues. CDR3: CASSFQQGDEQFF. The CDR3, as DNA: TGTGCCAGCTCTTTTCAACAGGGGGATGAGCAGTTCTTC.

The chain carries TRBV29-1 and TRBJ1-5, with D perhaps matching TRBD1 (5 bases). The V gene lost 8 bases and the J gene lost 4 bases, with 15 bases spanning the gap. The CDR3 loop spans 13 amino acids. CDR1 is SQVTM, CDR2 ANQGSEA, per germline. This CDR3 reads CSPRGKSNQPQHF. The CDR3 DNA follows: TGCAGCCCTCGGGGGAAGAGTAATCAGCCCCAGCATTTT.

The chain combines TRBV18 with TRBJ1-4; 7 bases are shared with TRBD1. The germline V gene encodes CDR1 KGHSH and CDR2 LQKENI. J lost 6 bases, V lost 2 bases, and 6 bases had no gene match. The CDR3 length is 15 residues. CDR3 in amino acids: CASSPRTGSHEKLFF. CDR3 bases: TGTGCCAGCTCACCAAGGACAGGATCACATGAAAAACTGTTTTTT.

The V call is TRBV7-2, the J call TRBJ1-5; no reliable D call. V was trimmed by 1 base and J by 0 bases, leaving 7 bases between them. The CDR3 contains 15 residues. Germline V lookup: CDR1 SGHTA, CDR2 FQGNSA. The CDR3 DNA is TGTGCCAGCAGCTTAGTCGGAGCTAGCAATCAGCCCCAGCATTTT. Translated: CASSLVGASNQPQHF.

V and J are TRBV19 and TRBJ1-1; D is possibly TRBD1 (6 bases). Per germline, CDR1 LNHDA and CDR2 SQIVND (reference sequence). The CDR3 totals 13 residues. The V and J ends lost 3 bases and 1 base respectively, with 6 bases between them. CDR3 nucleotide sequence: TGTGCCAGTAGTATGACAGGGAACACTGAAGCTTTCTTT. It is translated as CASSMTGNTEAFF.

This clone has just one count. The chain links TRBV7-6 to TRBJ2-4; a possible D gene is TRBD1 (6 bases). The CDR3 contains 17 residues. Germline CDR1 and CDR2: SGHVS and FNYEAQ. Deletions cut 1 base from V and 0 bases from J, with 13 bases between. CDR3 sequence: CASSLGPGTLAKNIQYF. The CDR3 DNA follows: TGTGCCAGCAGCTTAGGCCCTGGGACACTAGCCAAAAACATTCAGTACTTC.

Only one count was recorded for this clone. For the CDR3, the DNA is TGTGCCAGCAGCTTCCCTTCAGAGGACTCCTACGAGCAGTACTTC. Its protein product is CASSFPSEDSYEQYF. The J gene is TRBJ2-7, the V gene TRBV7-9, with D hard to call. CDR1 SEHNR and CDR2 FQNEAQ come from the germline V gene (reference sequence). The CDR3 extends over 15 amino acids. The V end was cut by 3 bases, the J end by 0 bases, with 12 bases between.

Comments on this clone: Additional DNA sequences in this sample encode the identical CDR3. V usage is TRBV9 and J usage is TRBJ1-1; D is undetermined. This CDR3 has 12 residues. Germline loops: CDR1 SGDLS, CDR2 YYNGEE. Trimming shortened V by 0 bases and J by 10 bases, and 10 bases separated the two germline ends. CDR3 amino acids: CASSVGAGGAFF. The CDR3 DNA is TGTGCCAGCAGCGTAGGGGCAGGAGGAGCTTTCTTT.

This chain's CDR3 is CASSFGWGPYEQYF. CDR3 DNA: TGTGCCAGCAGCTTCGGGTGGGGCCCCTACGAGCAGTACTTC. V gene TRBV11-1 combines with J gene TRBJ2-7, with a tentative D call TRBD1 (5 bases). The CDR3 covers 14 residues. The germline V and J ends were trimmed by 3 bases and 2 bases, with 11 bases remaining between them. The germline CDR1 and CDR2 sequences are SGHAT and FQDESV (reference sequence).

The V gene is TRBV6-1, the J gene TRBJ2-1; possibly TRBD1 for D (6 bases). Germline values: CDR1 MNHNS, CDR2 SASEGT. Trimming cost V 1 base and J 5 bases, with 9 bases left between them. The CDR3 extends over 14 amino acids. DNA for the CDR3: TGTGCCAGCAGTGAAGTAGACAGGAACAATGAGCAGTTCTTC. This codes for CASSEVDRNNEQFF.

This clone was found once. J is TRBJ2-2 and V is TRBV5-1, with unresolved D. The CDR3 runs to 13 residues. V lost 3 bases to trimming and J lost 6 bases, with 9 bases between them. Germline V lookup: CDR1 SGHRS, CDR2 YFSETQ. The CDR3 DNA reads TGCGCCAGCAGCTACATTGGAGCCGGGGAGCTGTTTTTT. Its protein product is CASSYIGAGELFF. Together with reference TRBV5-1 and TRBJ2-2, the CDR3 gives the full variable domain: KAGVTQTPRYLIKTRGQQVTLSCSPISGHRSVSWYQQTPGQGLQFLFEYFSETQRNKGNFPGRFSGRQFSNSRSEMNVSTLELGDSALYLCASSYIGAGELFFGEGSRLTVL.

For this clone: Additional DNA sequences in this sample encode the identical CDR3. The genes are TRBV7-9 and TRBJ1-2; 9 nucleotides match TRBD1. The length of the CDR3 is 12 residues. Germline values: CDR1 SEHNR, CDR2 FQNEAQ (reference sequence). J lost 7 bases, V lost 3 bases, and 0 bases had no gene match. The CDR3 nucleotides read TGTGCCAGCAGCTTGACAGGGGGTGGCTACACCTTC. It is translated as CASSLTGGGYTF.

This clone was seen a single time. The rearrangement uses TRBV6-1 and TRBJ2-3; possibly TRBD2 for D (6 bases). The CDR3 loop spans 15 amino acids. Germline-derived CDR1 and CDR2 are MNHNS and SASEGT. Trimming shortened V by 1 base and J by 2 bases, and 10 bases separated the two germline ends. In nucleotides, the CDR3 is TGTGCCAGCAGTGAAGACGGGACTCCCACAGATACGCAGTATTTT. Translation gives CASSEDGTPTDTQYF.

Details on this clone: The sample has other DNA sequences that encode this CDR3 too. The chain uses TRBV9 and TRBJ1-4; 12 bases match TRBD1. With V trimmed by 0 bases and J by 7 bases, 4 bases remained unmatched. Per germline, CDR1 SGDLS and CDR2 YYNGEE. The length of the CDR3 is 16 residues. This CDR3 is CASSVGGTGGGEKLFF. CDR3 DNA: TGTGCCAGCAGCGTAGGAGGGACAGGGGGCGGTGAAAAACTGTTTTTT.

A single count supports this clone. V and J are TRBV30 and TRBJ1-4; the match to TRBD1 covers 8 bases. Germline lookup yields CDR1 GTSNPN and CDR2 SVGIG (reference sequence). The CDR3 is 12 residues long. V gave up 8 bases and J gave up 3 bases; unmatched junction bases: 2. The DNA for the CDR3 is TGTGCCGGACAGGGACCTAATGAAAAACTGTTTTTT. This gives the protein CAGQGPNEKLFF.

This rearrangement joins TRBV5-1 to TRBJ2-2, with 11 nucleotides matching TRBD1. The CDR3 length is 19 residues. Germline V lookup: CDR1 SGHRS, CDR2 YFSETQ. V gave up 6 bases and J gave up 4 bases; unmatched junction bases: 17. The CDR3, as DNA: TGCGCCAGCACTTACTGGACAGGGGGCCGGGATAGGGCCACCGGGGAGCTGTTTTTT. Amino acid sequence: CASTYWTGGRDRATGELFF. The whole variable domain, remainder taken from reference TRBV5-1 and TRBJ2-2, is KAGVTQTPRYLIKTRGQQVTLSCSPISGHRSVSWYQQTPGQGLQFLFEYFSETQRNKGNFPGRFSGRQFSNSRSEMNVSTLELGDSALYLCASTYWTGGRDRATGELFFGEGSRLTVL.

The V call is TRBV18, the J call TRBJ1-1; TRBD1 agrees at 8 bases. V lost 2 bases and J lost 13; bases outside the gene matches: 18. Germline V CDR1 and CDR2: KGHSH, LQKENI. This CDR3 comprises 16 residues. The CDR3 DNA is TGTGCCAGCTCACCAATTCCGGGACAGGAGTATTCAGGAGTTTTCTTT. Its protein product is CASSPIPGQEYSGVFF.

This chain's CDR3 is CASSLSIPGQRVVKLFF. The CDR3 bases are TGTGCCAGCAGTTTATCAATACCGGGACAGCGCGTCGTAAAACTGTTTTTT. This chain joins TRBV28 and TRBJ1-4, with 7 nucleotides matching TRBD1. This CDR3 region has 17 residues. Trimming took 1 base from V and 10 from J; bases not matched to a gene: 15. Germline-derived CDR1 and CDR2 are MDHEN and SYDVKM.

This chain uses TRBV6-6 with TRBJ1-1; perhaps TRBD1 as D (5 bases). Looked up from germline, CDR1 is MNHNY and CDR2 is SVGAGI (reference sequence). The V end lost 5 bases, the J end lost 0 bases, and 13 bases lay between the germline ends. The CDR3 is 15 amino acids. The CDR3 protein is CASSGSGGMNTEAFF. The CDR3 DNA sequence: TGTGCCAGCAGTGGATCCGGGGGGATGAACACTGAAGCTTTCTTT.

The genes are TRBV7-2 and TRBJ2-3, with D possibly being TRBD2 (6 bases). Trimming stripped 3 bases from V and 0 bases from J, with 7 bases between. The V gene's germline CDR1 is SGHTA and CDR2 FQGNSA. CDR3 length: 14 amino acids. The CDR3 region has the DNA TGTGCCAGCAGCTTCGGGGGAAGCACAGATACGCAGTATTTT. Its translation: CASSFGGSTDTQYF.